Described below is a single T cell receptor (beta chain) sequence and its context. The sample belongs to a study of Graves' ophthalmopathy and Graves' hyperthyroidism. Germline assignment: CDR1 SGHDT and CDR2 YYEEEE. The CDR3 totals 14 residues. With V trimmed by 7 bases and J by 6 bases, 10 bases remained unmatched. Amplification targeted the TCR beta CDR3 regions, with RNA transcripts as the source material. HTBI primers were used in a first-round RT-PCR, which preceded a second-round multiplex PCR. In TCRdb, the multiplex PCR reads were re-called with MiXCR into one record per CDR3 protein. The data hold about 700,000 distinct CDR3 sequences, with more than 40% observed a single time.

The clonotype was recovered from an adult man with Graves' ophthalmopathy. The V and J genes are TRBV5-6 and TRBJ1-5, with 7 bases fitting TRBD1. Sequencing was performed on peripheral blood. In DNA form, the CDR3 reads TGTGCCAGCTCGTCAGACAGGGACGGTCAGCCCCAGCATTTT. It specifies CASSSDRDGQPQHF.